This TCR beta chain is from a study of tumor and adjacent non-tumor tissue in lung cancer. Study background: Patients were aged about 30 to 80, some 10 men and roughly 5 women, stage I to III. Study-level results: Tumor tissue had significantly higher TCR diversity than normal lung.

TCRbeta libraries were built with three rounds of nested PCR, modified from ARM-PCR. TCRdb re-called the multiplex PCR reads with MiXCR, one entry per CDR3 protein. This sample has 95,000 to 150,000 distinct CDR3 sequences; around three fifths occur once, and the top ten carry 9.5% to 15%. For this clonotype: What it binds is unknown. The CDR3 end shows no conserved phenylalanine or tryptophan, and so a read error is likely. It is unclear where the CDR3 begins or ends on the DNA, so no DNA is shown, and the CDR3 is as TCRdb lists it.

No cell sorting was done before RNA was extracted from the tissue. Between August and November 2014, newly diagnosed, chemotherapy-naive lung cancer patients underwent thoracic surgery in China. The clonotype originates from a man under 40 with non-small cell lung cancer. The sequenced material came from lung tumor tissue.

The CDR3 is CASSPRTGWSPLHL. This chain connects TRBV4-2 to TRBJ1-6; the table's D call of TRBD1 was not tested on the DNA. A total of 14 residues make up the CDR3, ends included. Germline CDR1 LGHNA, CDR2 YNFKEQ.